This TCR beta chain originates from a study of OX40 agonist ivuxolimab in advanced cancers. The CDR3 loop spans 16 amino acids. The germline gives CDR1 SGHNT, CDR2 YYREEE (reference sequence). V was cut by 6 bases and J by 2 bases, with 15 bases left in between. Using immunoSEQ multiplex PCR, the repertoire was profiled, and TCRdb retains in-frame clones only, with some absent. In the table there are around 150,000 clones, 90% to 95% of which are singletons. This receptor was obtained from an adult with an advanced solid tumor such as melanoma, head and neck, liver or kidney cancer. V is TRBV5-4 and J is TRBJ2-6; D tentatively fits TRBD1 or TRBD2 (7 bases each). The specimen comprised CD4+ or CD8+ T cells sorted from blood, sampled in a trial of the OX40 agonist ivuxolimab. The CDR3, as DNA: TGTGCCAGCACCCAGGGGGGGGTAACTGGGGCCAACGTCCTGACTTTC. It is translated as CASTQGGVTGANVLTF. Looking up the rest from reference TRBV5-4 and TRBJ2-6 gives the full variable domain: ETGVTQSPTHLIKTRGQQVTLRCSSQSGHNTVSWYQQALGQGPQFIFQYYREEENGRGNFPPRFSGLQFPNYSSELNVNALELDDSALYLCASTQGGVTGANVLTFGAGSRLTVL.